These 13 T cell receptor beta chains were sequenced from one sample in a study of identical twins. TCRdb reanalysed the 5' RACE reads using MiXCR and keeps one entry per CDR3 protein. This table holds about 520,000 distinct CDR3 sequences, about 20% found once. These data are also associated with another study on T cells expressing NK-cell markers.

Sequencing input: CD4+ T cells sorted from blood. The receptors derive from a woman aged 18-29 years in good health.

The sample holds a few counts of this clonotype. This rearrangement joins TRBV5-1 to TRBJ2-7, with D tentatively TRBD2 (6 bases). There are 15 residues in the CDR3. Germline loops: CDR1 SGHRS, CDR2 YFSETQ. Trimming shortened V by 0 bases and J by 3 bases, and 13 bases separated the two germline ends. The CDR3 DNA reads TGCGCCAGCAGCTTGGTGGGGGGAACACTCTACGAGCAGTACTTC. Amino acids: CASSLVGGTLYEQYF.

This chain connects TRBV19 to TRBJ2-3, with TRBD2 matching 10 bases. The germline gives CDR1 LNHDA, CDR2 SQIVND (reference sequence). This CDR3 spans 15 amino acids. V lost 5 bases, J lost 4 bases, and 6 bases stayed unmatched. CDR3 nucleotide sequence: TGTGCCAGTAGTGTCCAGCGGGGGGGATCAGATACGCAGTATTTT. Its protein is CASSVQRGGSDTQYF.

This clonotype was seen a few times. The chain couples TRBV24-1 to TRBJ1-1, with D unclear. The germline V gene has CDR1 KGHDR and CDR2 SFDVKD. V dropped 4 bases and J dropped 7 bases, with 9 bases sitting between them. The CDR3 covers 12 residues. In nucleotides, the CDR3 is TGTGCCACCAGTGACCCGGCCGGTGAAGCTTTCTTT. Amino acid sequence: CATSDPAGEAFF.

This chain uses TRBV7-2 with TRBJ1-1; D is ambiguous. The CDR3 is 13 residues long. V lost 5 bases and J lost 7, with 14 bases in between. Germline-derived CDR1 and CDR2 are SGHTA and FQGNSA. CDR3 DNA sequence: TGTGCCAGCAGCACAAGCCGGGATTTTGAAGCTTTCTTT. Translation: CASSTSRDFEAFF. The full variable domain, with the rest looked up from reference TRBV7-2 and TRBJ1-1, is GAGVSQSPSNKVTEKGKDVELRCDPISGHTALYWYRQSLGQGLEFLIYFQGNSAPDKSGLPSDRFSAERTGGSVSTLTIQRTQQEDSAVYLCASSTSRDFEAFFGQGTRLTVV.

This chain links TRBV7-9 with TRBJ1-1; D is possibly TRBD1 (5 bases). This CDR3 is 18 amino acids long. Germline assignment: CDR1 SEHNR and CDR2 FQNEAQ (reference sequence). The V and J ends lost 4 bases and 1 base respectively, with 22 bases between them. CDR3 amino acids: CASSWAGGTDRPNTEAFF. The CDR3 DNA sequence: TGTGCCAGCAGCTGGGCCGGTGGGACGGATCGACCGAACACTGAAGCTTTCTTT.

CDR3 nucleotides: TGTGCCAGCAGCTTAGGGGACGTGGGGGAAAAACTGTTTTTT. Translation gives CASSLGDVGEKLFF. The chain carries TRBV7-9 and TRBJ1-4; a weak D match, TRBD1 (5 bases). Germline V CDR1 and CDR2: SEHNR, FQNEAQ (reference sequence). The CDR3 is made up of 14 amino acids. Trimming removed 1 base at V and 8 bases at J, with 11 bases between.

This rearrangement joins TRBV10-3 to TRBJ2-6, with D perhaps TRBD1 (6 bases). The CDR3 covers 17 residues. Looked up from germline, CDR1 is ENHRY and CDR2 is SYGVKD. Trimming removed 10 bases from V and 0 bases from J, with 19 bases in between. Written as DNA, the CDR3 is TGTGCCACTCGAAGAGGACAGCTGAGCTCTGGGGCCAACGTCCTGACTTTC. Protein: CATRRGQLSSGANVLTF.

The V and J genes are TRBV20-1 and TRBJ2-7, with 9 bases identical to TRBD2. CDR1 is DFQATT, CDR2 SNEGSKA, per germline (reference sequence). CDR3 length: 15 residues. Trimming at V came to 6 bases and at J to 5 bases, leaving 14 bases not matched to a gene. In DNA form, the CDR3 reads TGCAGTGCCCGCGAGTTTAGCGGGAGTTCCCACGAGCAGTACTTC. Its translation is CSAREFSGSSHEQYF.

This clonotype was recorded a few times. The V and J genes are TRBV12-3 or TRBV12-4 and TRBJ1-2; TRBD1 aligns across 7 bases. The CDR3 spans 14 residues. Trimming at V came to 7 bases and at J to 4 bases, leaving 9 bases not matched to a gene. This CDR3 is CASIGTALGYGYTF. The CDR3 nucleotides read TGTGCCAGCATCGGGACAGCGCTTGGCTATGGCTACACCTTC.

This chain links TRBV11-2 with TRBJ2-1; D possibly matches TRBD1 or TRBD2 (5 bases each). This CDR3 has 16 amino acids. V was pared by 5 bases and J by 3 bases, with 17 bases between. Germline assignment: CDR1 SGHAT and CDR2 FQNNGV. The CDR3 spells CASSAVVRGLYNEQFF. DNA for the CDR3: TGTGCCAGCAGCGCAGTCGTTCGGGGCCTCTACAATGAGCAGTTCTTC.

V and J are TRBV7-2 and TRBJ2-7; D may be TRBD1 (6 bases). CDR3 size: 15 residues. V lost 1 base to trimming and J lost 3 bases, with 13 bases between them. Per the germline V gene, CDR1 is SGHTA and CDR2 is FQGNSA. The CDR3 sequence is CASSLGGQGFYEQYF. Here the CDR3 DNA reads TGTGCCAGCAGCTTAGGGGGGCAGGGGTTCTACGAGCAGTACTTC. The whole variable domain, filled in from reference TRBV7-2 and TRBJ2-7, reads GAGVSQSPSNKVTEKGKDVELRCDPISGHTALYWYRQSLGQGLEFLIYFQGNSAPDKSGLPSDRFSAERTGGSVSTLTIQRTQQEDSAVYLCASSLGGQGFYEQYFGPGTRLTVT.

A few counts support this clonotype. CDR3 bases: TGCGCCAGCAGTGATTTCGGTCGTGGGGACACTGAAGCTTTCTTT. Amino acids: CASSDFGRGDTEAFF. V usage is TRBV10-1 and J usage is TRBJ1-1; D is ambiguous. Germline CDR1 is WNHNN and CDR2 is SYGVQD (reference sequence). The CDR3 runs to 15 residues. V was cut by 3 bases and J by 3 bases, with 14 bases left in between.

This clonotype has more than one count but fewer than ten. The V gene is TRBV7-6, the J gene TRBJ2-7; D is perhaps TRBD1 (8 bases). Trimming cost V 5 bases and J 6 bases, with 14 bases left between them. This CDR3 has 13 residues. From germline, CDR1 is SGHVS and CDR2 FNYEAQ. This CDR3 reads CASSPGGTGEQYF. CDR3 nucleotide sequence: TGTGCCAGCAGCCCCGGGGGGACAGGCGAGCAGTACTTC.